These T cell receptor beta chains were read from a single sample in a study of cytomegalovirus exposure and HLA in healthy donors. TCRdb's copy holds only in-frame clones and misses some; the assay was immunoSEQ multiplex PCR. This table holds more than 150,000 clones, 80% to 90% found once. The material sequenced was PBMCs. These receptors were taken from a girl aged 2 to 10 in good health and CMV-seropositive. Each CDR3 is given with its conserved first and last residue. Fields, in order: J gene, D gene, clone size, V gene, CDR3 DNA, CDR3 protein. A D gene is named only where the DNA matches it firmly. Clone size is shown for a subset of rows, as once, few, many or a class of expanded clone.

>TRBJ1-5|NA|NA|TRBV19
TGTGCCAGTAGTATACATTGGTCGAGACAGGCCAATCAGCCCCAGCATTTT
CASSIHWSRQANQPQHF
>TRBJ1-3|NA|NA|TRBV2
TGTGCCAGACAGACAGATGCTGCGGGAAACACCATATATTTT
CARQTDAAGNTIYF
>TRBJ2-1|NA|once|TRBV20-1
TGCAGTGCCCTAATTCCTGAGCAGTTCTTC
CSALIPEQFF
>TRBJ1-6|TRBD1|NA|TRBV28
TGTGCCAGCAGTGGGACGGGACAGGGGTTATCACCCCTCCACTTT
CASSGTGQGLSPLHF
>TRBJ2-3|NA|NA|TRBV5-1
TGCGCCAGCAGCTTGGTCCCGACAGTCCCGGGTACGCAGTATTTT
CASSLVPTVPGTQYF
>TRBJ2-2|NA|NA|TRBV19
TGTGCCAGTACTCATGCGGGGCCGGCCGGGGAGCTGTTTTTT
CASTHAGPAGELFF
>TRBJ1-4|NA|NA|TRBV19
TGTGCCAGTAGTAAGCAAATTACGGTTATCGGGCCGGGGGAAAAACTGTTTTTT
CASSKQITVIGPGEKLFF
>TRBJ1-5|NA|NA|TRBV15
TGTGCCACCAGCAGACGGGATAGCAATCAGCCCCAGCATTTT
CATSRRDSNQPQHF
>TRBJ1-1|TRBD1|NA|TRBV11-2
TGTGCCAGCAGCTTTTCCGGGACAGCCAACACTGAAGCTTTCTTT
CASSFSGTANTEAFF
>TRBJ2-7|NA|NA|TRBV5-6
TGTGCCAGCAGCTTGGGGTCGGGACTTACTTACGAGCAGTACTTC
CASSLGSGLTYEQYF
>TRBJ1-2|NA|once|TRBV5-5
TGTGCCAGCAGCTTGGGGGGGGACGGCTATGGCTACACCTTC
CASSLGGDGYGYTF
>TRBJ2-3|TRBD2|NA|TRBV7-9
TGTGCCAGCAGCTTAGGGGAGGGGTCAGAACTCCCAGATACGCAGTATTTT
CASSLGEGSELPDTQYF
>TRBJ1-6|NA|NA|TRBV15
TGTGCCACCAGCGGACCCGGACAGATTAATTCACCCCTCCACTTT
CATSGPGQINSPLHF
>TRBJ1-6|NA|NA|TRBV28
TGTGCCAGCAGTTTAATGCGTTCGACTAATAATTCACCCCTCCACTTT
CASSLMRSTNNSPLHF
>TRBJ2-5|NA|NA|TRBV4-1
TGCGCCAGCAGCCCGAAGGGGGTCCAAGAGACCCAGTACTTC
CASSPKGVQETQYF
>TRBJ1-4|TRBD1|NA|TRBV5-1
TGCGCCAGCAGCGGAGGACAGGGAAGTGAAAAACTGTTTTTT
CASSGGQGSEKLFF
>TRBJ2-4|TRBD2|NA|TRBV10-3
TGTGCCATCAGTGATCCCGGACTAGCGGGAGCCATTCAGTACTTC
CAISDPGLAGAIQYF
>TRBJ2-7|NA|NA|TRBV12-5
TGTGCTAGTGGTTACACCCAGGGATCGCAGCAGTACTTC
CASGYTQGSQQYF
>TRBJ1-4|NA|NA|TRBV10-2
TGCGCCAGCAGTGGACTAGGAAATGAAAAACTGTTTTTT
CASSGLGNEKLFF
>TRBJ2-1|TRBD2|few|TRBV4-2
TGTGCCAGCAGCCAAGTAGATAGCGGGTACTACAATGAGCAGTTCTTC
CASSQVDSGYYNEQFF
>TRBJ1-4|NA|NA|TRBV27
TGTGCCAGCAGCAGGGTTAATGAAAAACTGTTTTTT
CASSRVNEKLFF
>TRBJ1-3|TRBD1|NA|TRBV6-1
TGTGCCAGCAGTGAAGCTCCCAACAGGGGAAGAAACACCATATATTTT
CASSEAPNRGRNTIYF
>TRBJ2-3|TRBD1|NA|TRBV27
TGTGCCAGCGGACAGGGGGTGAATACGCAGTATTTT
CASGQGVNTQYF
>TRBJ1-2|NA|NA|TRBV6-1
TGTGCCAGCAGTGAAGCCCCCGGGGGTTATGGCTACACCTTC
CASSEAPGGYGYTF
>TRBJ2-7|TRBD1|NA|TRBV28
TGTGCCAGCAGCAGCGGCGGGACAGGGGGCTACGAGCAGTACTTC
CASSSGGTGGYEQYF
>TRBJ1-6|TRBD1|NA|TRBV5-4
TGTGCCAGCAGCTTCGGACAGGGCTCCCATAATTCACCCCTCCACTTT
CASSFGQGSHNSPLHF
>TRBJ1-5|NA|once|TRBV14
TGTGCCAGCAGCCAGATGGGGGCGGGTCAGCCCCAGCATTTT
CASSQMGAGQPQHF
>TRBJ2-7|NA|once|TRBV18
TGTGCCAGCTCCCCGATTAGTGGCTACGAGCAGTACTTC
CASSPISGYEQYF